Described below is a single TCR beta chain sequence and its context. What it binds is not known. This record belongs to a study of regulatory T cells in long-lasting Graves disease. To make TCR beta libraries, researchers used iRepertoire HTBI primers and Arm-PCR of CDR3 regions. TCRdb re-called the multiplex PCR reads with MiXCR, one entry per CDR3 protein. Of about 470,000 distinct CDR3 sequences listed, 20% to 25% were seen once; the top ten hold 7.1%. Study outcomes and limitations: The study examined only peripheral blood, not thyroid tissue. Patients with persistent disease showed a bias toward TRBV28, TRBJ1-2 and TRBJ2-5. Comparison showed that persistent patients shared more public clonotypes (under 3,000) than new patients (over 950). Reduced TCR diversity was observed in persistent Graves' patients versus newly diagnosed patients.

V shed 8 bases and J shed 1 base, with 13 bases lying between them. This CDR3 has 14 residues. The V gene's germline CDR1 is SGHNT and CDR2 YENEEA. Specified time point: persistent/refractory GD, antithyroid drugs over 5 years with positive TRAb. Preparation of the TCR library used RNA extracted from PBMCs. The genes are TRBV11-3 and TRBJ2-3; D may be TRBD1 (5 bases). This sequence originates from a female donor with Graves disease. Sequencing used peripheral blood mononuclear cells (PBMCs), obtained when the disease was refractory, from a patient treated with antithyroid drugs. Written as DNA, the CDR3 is TGTGCCAGCGGGGCTCAAGAGGGCACAGATACGCAGTATTTT. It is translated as CASGAQEGTDTQYF. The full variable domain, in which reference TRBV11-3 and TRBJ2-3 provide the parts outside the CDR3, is EAGVVQSPRYKIIEKKQPVAFWCNPISGHNTLYWYLQNLGQGPELLIRYENEEAVDDSQLPKDRFSAERLKGVDSTLKIQPAELGDSAVYLCASGAQEGTDTQYFGPGTRLTVL.